A single sample gave rise to the 25 T cell receptor beta chains below, sequenced in a study of blood T cell repertoires in COVID-19. Profiled with immunoSEQ multiplex PCR; TCRdb holds only in-frame clones, not every one. The sample has approximately 76,000 clones, 75% to 85% seen once. Sequenced sample: peripheral blood. The receptors originated from an older woman with acute or convalescent COVID-19.

This sequence joins TRBV19 and TRBJ1-2, with TRBD1 matching 9 bases. J was trimmed by 4 bases and V by 8 bases; bases with no gene match: 14. The germline V gene has CDR1 LNHDA and CDR2 SQIVND (reference sequence). The CDR3 consists of 16 residues. The CDR3 region is CASSDRGEFAGYGYTF. The DNA of the CDR3 is TGTGCCAGTTCGGACAGGGGAGAGTTCGCGGGCTATGGCTACACCTTC.

This sequence joins TRBV5-4 and TRBJ1-4; 8 nucleotides line up with TRBD1. This CDR3 spans 16 amino acids. Losses at the gene ends were 3 bases for V and 8 bases for J; bases not matched to a gene: 12. Germline V gives CDR1 SGHNT, CDR2 YYREEE (reference sequence). For the CDR3, the DNA is TGTGCCAGCAGCTCGTACCGGGGACAGGAGATAGAAAAACTGTTTTTT. This sequence encodes CASSSYRGQEIEKLFF.

The table lists this clone with a few counts. The chain combines TRBV10-1 with TRBJ1-1, with D possibly TRBD1 on 6 matching bases. This CDR3 contains 15 residues. Trimming cost V 5 bases and J 4 bases, with 17 bases left between them. The germline CDR1 and CDR2 sequences are WNHNN and SYGVQD (reference sequence). The CDR3 spells CASSPVQGLGTEAFF. CDR3 DNA: TGCGCCAGCAGTCCGGTACAGGGTCTCGGCACTGAAGCTTTCTTT.

The chain has TRBV7-7 and TRBJ1-1; D possibly corresponds to TRBD1 (6 bases). The CDR3 contains 13 residues. Germline V lookup: CDR1 SSHAT, CDR2 FNYEAQ (reference sequence). Trimming took off 2 bases at V and 3 bases at J, with 7 bases between the two ends. The CDR3 spells CASSLNRDTEAFF. The DNA for the CDR3 is TGTGCCAGCAGCTTAAACAGGGACACTGAAGCTTTCTTT. The variable domain in full, with the rest retrieved from reference TRBV7-7 and TRBJ1-1, is GAGVSQSPRYKVTKRGQDVTLRCDPISSHATLYWYQQALGQGPEFLTYFNYEAQPDKSGLPSDRFSAERPEGSISTLTIQRTEQRDSAMYRCASSLNRDTEAFFGQGTRLTVV.

V usage is TRBV3-1 (or the pseudogene TRBV3-2) and J usage is TRBJ1-1; maybe TRBD1 (6 bases). The germline V and J ends were trimmed by 3 bases and 2 bases, with 10 bases remaining between them. The length of the CDR3 is 14 residues. CDR1 LGHDT and CDR2 YNNKEL come from the germline V gene (reference sequence). CDR3 residues: CASSQSQGNTEAFF. DNA of the CDR3: TGTGCCAGCAGCCAGTCACAGGGCAACACTGAAGCTTTCTTT.

This clone appeared a single time. This chain connects TRBV5-8 to TRBJ1-2, with 12 bases aligning to TRBD1. With V trimmed by 6 bases and J by 7 bases, 7 bases remained unmatched. Germline V CDR1 and CDR2: SGHTS, YDEGEE. The CDR3 covers 14 residues. The CDR3 sequence is CASTPGQGAFGYTF. CDR3 coding DNA: TGTGCCAGCACACCGGGACAGGGGGCTTTTGGCTACACCTTC.

This rearrangement joins TRBV5-1 to TRBJ2-1, with 11 nucleotides matching TRBD2. This CDR3 is built from 16 residues. Germline CDR1 reads SGHRS; CDR2 reads YFSETQ. Trimming removed 4 bases from V and 6 bases from J; junction bases left unmatched: 9. The CDR3 sequence: CASSLLLAGAGNEQFF. The CDR3 nucleotides are TGCGCCAGCAGCCTTTTACTAGCGGGGGCGGGCAATGAGCAGTTCTTC.

The V call is TRBV5-1, the J call TRBJ1-2; D call uncertain. Germline V gives CDR1 SGHRS, CDR2 YFSETQ. V shed 1 base and J shed 4 bases, with 5 bases lying between them. The CDR3 spans 12 residues. CDR3 in amino acids: CASSLWAYGYTF. CDR3 DNA: TGCGCCAGCAGCTTGTGGGCCTATGGCTACACCTTC.

This clone showed up just a few times. This chain connects TRBV19 to TRBJ1-1; D perhaps matches TRBD1 (6 bases). The CDR3 consists of 15 residues. Per the germline V gene, CDR1 is LNHDA and CDR2 is SQIVND (reference sequence). V shed 5 bases and J shed 6 bases, with 19 bases lying between them. The CDR3 coding sequence is TGTGCCAGTAGTGGGTCAACACAGGGTTATTCTGAAGCTTTCTTT. Protein: CASSGSTQGYSEAFF.

The chain links TRBV4-1 to TRBJ1-1, with 7 positions matching TRBD1. With V trimmed by 4 bases and J by 3 bases, 8 bases remained unmatched. CDR1 and CDR2 from the germline V gene are MGHRA and YSYEKL. The CDR3 has 15 residues. CDR3 sequence (DNA): TGCGCCAGCAGCCGCCCCCGGGACAGAGACACTGAAGCTTTCTTT. Its translation is CASSRPRDRDTEAFF.

The chain is built from TRBV19 and TRBJ2-3; 8 bases line up with TRBD2. The CDR3 is 14 residues long. Germline CDR1 LNHDA, CDR2 SQIVND (reference sequence). V lost 8 bases, J lost 1 base, and 5 bases stayed unmatched. This CDR3 reads CASRRAGGTDTQYF. The CDR3 nucleotides read TGTGCCAGTCGTCGAGCGGGAGGCACAGATACGCAGTATTTT.

The V gene is TRBV5-1, the J gene TRBJ2-7; perhaps TRBD1 as D (6 bases). CDR1 is SGHRS and CDR2 is YFSETQ in the germline V gene. The CDR3 contains 13 residues. V lost 2 bases to trimming and J lost 5 bases, with 11 bases between them. The CDR3 loop is CASSFGGWDEQYF. The CDR3 coding sequence is TGCGCCAGCAGCTTTGGGGGCTGGGACGAGCAGTACTTC.

This chain joins TRBV7-9 and TRBJ2-2; TRBD1 matches at 10 bases. After removal of 3 bases from V and 6 bases from J, the junction contained 13 bases not matched to a gene. Looked up from germline, CDR1 is SEHNR and CDR2 is FQNEAQ (reference sequence). CDR3 size: 18 residues. CDR3 in amino acids: CASSFKTGGSTFAGELFF. Written as DNA, the CDR3 is TGTGCCAGCAGCTTTAAGACAGGGGGCTCCACTTTCGCCGGGGAGCTGTTTTTT. The full variable domain, its missing parts supplied by reference TRBV7-9 and TRBJ2-2, is DTGVSQNPRHKITKRGQNVTFRCDPISEHNRLYWYRQTLGQGPEFLTYFQNEAQLEKSRLLSDRFSAERPKGSFSTLEIQRTEQGDSAMYLCASSFKTGGSTFAGELFFGEGSRLTVL.

CDR3 in amino acids: CSASSVREAFF. Written as DNA, the CDR3 is TGCAGTGCTAGTAGCGTCCGCGAAGCTTTCTTT. This chain uses TRBV20-1 with TRBJ1-1; no reliable D call. The germline CDR1 and CDR2 sequences are DFQATT and SNEGSKA (reference sequence). The CDR3 runs 11 residues. V was cut by 3 bases and J by 8 bases, with 10 bases left in between.

This clone showed up just once. This rearrangement joins TRBV3-1 (or the pseudogene TRBV3-2) to TRBJ1-2, with 7 bases identical to TRBD1. Per the germline V gene, CDR1 is LGHDT and CDR2 is YNNKEL (reference sequence). V gave up 1 base and J gave up 6 bases; unmatched junction bases: 11. The CDR3 covers 16 residues. CDR3 coding DNA: TGTGCCAGCAGCCAAGCCCCTGTGACAGGGTGGAATGGCTACACCTTC. Translation gives CASSQAPVTGWNGYTF.

In DNA form, the CDR3 reads TGTGCCAGCACCCTTAGGACAGGCTATGGCTACACCTTC. Its translation: CASTLRTGYGYTF. The chain carries TRBV6-5 and TRBJ1-2; 7 nucleotides line up with TRBD1. CDR3 size: 13 residues. CDR1 and CDR2 from the germline V gene are MNHEY and SVGAGI. V shed 7 bases and J 4 bases; nucleotides not matched to a gene: 6.

As DNA, the CDR3 is TGCGCCAGCAGCTTCGAGGGGGCCTATGATGGCTACACCTTC. It yields the protein CASSFEGAYDGYTF. The genes are TRBV5-1 and TRBJ1-2; 7 nucleotides line up with TRBD1. Germline CDR1 is SGHRS and CDR2 is YFSETQ. This CDR3 comprises 14 residues. The V and J ends lost 2 bases and 6 bases, in that order; junction bases with no gene match: 7. The full variable domain, with the rest looked up from reference TRBV5-1 and TRBJ1-2, is KAGVTQTPRYLIKTRGQQVTLSCSPISGHRSVSWYQQTPGQGLQFLFEYFSETQRNKGNFPGRFSGRQFSNSRSEMNVSTLELGDSALYLCASSFEGAYDGYTFGSGTRLTVV.

The chain recombines TRBV12-3 or TRBV12-4 with TRBJ1-4; D unresolved. This CDR3 is built from 13 residues. With 3 bases removed from V and 11 bases from J, the gap between germline ends came to 13 bases. The chain's CDR3 is CASSFSRPGKLFF. DNA for the CDR3: TGTGCCAGCAGTTTTTCTCGTCCGGGTAAACTGTTTTTT.

V usage is TRBV9 and J usage is TRBJ1-5; TRBD1 might be the D (5 bases). This CDR3 has 16 residues. The V end lost 4 bases, the J end lost 5 bases, and 19 bases lay between the germline ends. The germline V gene has CDR1 SGDLS and CDR2 YYNGEE. The CDR3 region has the DNA TGTGCCAGCAGCCCCCATGGGCAGGGCAGCGATCAGCCCCAGCATTTT. Amino acids: CASSPHGQGSDQPQHF.

The chain links TRBV9 to TRBJ2-7, with D perhaps TRBD2 (6 bases). Germline lookup yields CDR1 SGDLS and CDR2 YYNGEE. The CDR3 totals 14 residues. The ends were cut back, 1 base at V and 1 base at J, with 9 bases in the middle. CDR3 coding DNA: TGTGCCAGCAGCGTACACGGGGGATCCTACGAGCAGTACTTC. Protein: CASSVHGGSYEQYF.

V gene TRBV7-9 combines with J gene TRBJ2-2; D uncertain. V dropped 10 bases and J dropped 5 bases, with 5 bases sitting between them. In germline, CDR1 is SEHNR, CDR2 FQNEAQ (reference sequence). The CDR3 consists of 10 residues. The CDR3 DNA is TGTGCCATCCCGACCGGGGAGCTGTTTTTT. Residues: CAIPTGELFF.

This chain connects TRBV19 to TRBJ2-3; 7 bases agree with TRBD2. V lost 3 bases to trimming and J lost 7 bases; unmatched junction nucleotides: 7. Germline CDR1 LNHDA, CDR2 SQIVND (reference sequence). This CDR3 is built from 14 residues. CDR3 amino acids: CASSITAGEYTQYF. The CDR3 region has the DNA TGTGCCAGTAGTATCACTGCGGGGGAGTATACGCAGTATTTT.

This chain connects TRBV18 to TRBJ2-7, with TRBD2 matching 8 bases. Per the germline V gene, CDR1 is KGHSH and CDR2 is LQKENI. The trim removed 6 bases at V and 7 bases at J, leaving 11 bases unmatched. This CDR3 has 14 amino acids. This CDR3 is CASSLTGGGWEQYF. The CDR3 DNA sequence: TGTGCCAGCTCCCTTACGGGGGGGGGCTGGGAGCAGTACTTC.

The chain links TRBV13 to TRBJ2-6, with D tentatively TRBD1 (5 bases). Germline loops: CDR1 PRHDT, CDR2 FYEKMQ (reference sequence). This CDR3 is built from 18 residues. With 5 bases removed from V and 1 base from J, the gap between germline ends came to 18 bases. CDR3 in DNA: TGTGCCAGCAGCCAGGGCGGTCAGGGATATTCTGGGGCCAACGTCCTGACTTTC. It is translated as CASSQGGQGYSGANVLTF.

The gene calls are TRBV2 and TRBJ2-7, with 10 bases fitting TRBD1. J lost 2 bases, V lost 5 bases, and 6 bases had no gene match. The CDR3 contains 15 residues. Germline CDR1 SNHLY, CDR2 FYNNEI. Here the CDR3 DNA reads TGTGCCAGCAGTTCCGACAGGGGGCAAGCCTACGAGCAGTACTTC. It specifies CASSSDRGQAYEQYF.